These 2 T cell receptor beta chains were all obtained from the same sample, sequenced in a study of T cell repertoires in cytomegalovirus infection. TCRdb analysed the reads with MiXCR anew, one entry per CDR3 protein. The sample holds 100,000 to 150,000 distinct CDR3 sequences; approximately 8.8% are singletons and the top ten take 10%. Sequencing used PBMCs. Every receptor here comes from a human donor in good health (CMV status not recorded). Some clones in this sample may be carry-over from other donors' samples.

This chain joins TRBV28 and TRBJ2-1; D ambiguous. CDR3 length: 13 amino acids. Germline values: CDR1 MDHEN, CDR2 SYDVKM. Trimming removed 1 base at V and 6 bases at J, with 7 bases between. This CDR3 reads CASSLSGCNEQFF. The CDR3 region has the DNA TGTGCCAGCAGTTTATCGGGTTGCAATGAGCAGTTCTTC.

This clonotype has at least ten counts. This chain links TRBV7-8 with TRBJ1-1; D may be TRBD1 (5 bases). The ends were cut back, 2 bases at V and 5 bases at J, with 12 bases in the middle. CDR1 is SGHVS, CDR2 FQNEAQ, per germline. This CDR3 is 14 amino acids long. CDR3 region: CASSLYRFNTEAFF. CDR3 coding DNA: TGTGCCAGCAGCTTATACAGGTTTAATACTGAAGCTTTCTTT.